The clone carrying this TCR beta chain was found once. Germline lookup yields CDR1 SNHLY and CDR2 FYNNEI. The CDR3 runs to 14 residues. Trimming removed 5 bases from V and 8 bases from J; junction bases left unmatched: 6. The repertoire was sequenced with immunoSEQ multiplex PCR; TCRdb's copy has only in-frame clones and lacks some. The sample consists of under 150,000 clones, around 85% of them appearing once. The data were taken from a study of blood T cell repertoires in COVID-19. The wider study: COVID-19 samples collected from the United States, Italy and Spain covered acute and convalescent phases.

This chain uses TRBV2 with TRBJ1-4; 9 bases are shared with TRBD1. The TCR originated in a human donor in a cohort sampled during active COVID-19. Sequencing was done on a sample of peripheral blood. For the CDR3, the DNA is TGTGCCAGCAGTTTGGACAGGGGCCGCGAAAAACTGTTTTTT. It encodes CASSLDRGREKLFF.